Listed here is a single TCR beta chain. Its specificity is unknown. Germline V gene data show CDR1 as MNHEY and CDR2 as SVGAGI. CDR3 length: 16 amino acids. The V end was cut by 0 bases, the J end by 5 bases, with 16 bases between. These data are taken from a study of human T cells and chemical hapten exposure. General study results and limits: Donors had alopecia, so their immune response may differ from healthy people's.

As for time point: patch test 1, 2 weeks after DPC sensitization. Treatment in this sample: therapeutic diphenylcyclopropenone sensitization with weekly scalp DPC. In TCRdb, the RACE reads were re-called with MiXCR into one record per CDR3 protein. Of some 340,000 distinct CDR3 sequences in the sample, around 7% were seen once. The TCR sequence derives from a woman between 18 and 30 years old with alopecia areata. Some clones in this sample may be carry-over from other donors' samples. The chain joins TRBV6-5 to TRBJ1-2; D is unclear. Specimen: whole blood, collected in connection with sensitization to the hapten diphenylcyclopropenone (DPC). The CDR3 region is CASSYSRAGTSYGYTF. The CDR3 DNA sequence: TGTGCCAGCAGTTACTCGAGGGCCGGAACAAGTTATGGCTACACCTTC.